This T cell receptor (beta chain) was captured in a study of blood T cell repertoires in COVID-19. For recovered donors of Cohort 3, there were two negative PCRs, clearance, or symptom resolution. Germline CDR1 and CDR2: SGHRS and YFSETQ. The CDR3 sequence is 17 residues long. The V gene end was trimmed by 4 bases and the J gene end by 2 bases; junction bases not matched to a gene: 5. Measured with immunoSEQ multiplex PCR; TCRdb has only the in-frame clones, and not every one. The sample gives about 120,000 clones, over 80% of which show up once; approximately 3.9% is in the top ten. The sample was PBMCs or T cells enriched from blood (not recorded which). The chain uses TRBV5-1 and TRBJ2-3, with 15 bases matching TRBD2. The TCR sequence derives from a woman aged 25 to 39 who had recovered from COVID-19. The CDR3 DNA sequence: TGCGCCAGCAGCGGGGGACTAGCGGGAGGAGCCACAGATACGCAGTATTTT. Its translation is CASSGGLAGGATDTQYF. The full variable domain, completed using reference TRBV5-1 and TRBJ2-3, is KAGVTQTPRYLIKTRGQQVTLSCSPISGHRSVSWYQQTPGQGLQFLFEYFSETQRNKGNFPGRFSGRQFSNSRSEMNVSTLELGDSALYLCASSGGLAGGATDTQYFGPGTRLTVL.